The 31 T cell receptor beta chains given below trace back to one sample, sequenced in a study of OX40 agonist ivuxolimab in advanced cancers. Sequencing used immunoSEQ multiplex PCR; TCRdb keeps in-frame clones, though not all of them. The sample comprises over 80,000 clones, 80% to 95% of which are singletons, and approximately 1.2% rests with the top ten. The sample in question was CD4+ or CD8+ T cells sorted from blood, obtained in a trial of the OX40 agonist ivuxolimab. Receptors originate from an adult with an advanced solid tumor such as melanoma, head and neck, liver or kidney cancer.

The chain links TRBV4-1 to TRBJ2-2; D gene ambiguous. With 1 base removed from V and 0 bases from J, the gap between germline ends came to 6 bases. Germline values: CDR1 MGHRA, CDR2 YSYEKL. This CDR3 is 15 amino acids long. CDR3 nucleotides: TGCGCCAGCAGCCAAGCACTCGCGAACACCGGGGAGCTGTTTTTT. This codes for CASSQALANTGELFF.

The genes are TRBV15 and TRBJ2-2; TRBD2 matches at 9 bases. The CDR3 covers 15 residues. The junction had 5 bases not matched to a gene; V was cut back by 5 bases and J by 4 bases. In germline, CDR1 is LNHNV, CDR2 YYDKDF (reference sequence). The CDR3, as DNA: TGTGCCACCAGCGTTAGCGGGAGAGGCACCGGGGAGCTGTTTTTT. This encodes CATSVSGRGTGELFF.

The CDR3 DNA follows: TGTGCCAGCAGCCAAGGGACAGGGTTTAGCAACGAGCAGTACTTC. This encodes CASSQGTGFSNEQYF. The genes are TRBV14 and TRBJ2-7, with 8 bases identical to TRBD1. The CDR3 totals 15 residues. J lost 5 bases, V lost 1 base, and 7 bases had no gene match. Germline CDR1 is SGHDN and CDR2 is FVKESK.

The chain combines TRBV6-5 with TRBJ2-5; 9 positions match TRBD1. The ends lost 4 bases at V and 1 base at J; junction bases unmatched: 1. Germline lookup yields CDR1 MNHEY and CDR2 SVGAGI. The CDR3 contains 14 residues. This CDR3 reads CASSSTGGQETQYF. The DNA for the CDR3 is TGTGCCAGCAGTTCGACAGGGGGCCAAGAGACCCAGTACTTC.

This clone has more than one count but fewer than ten. Other DNA sequences within the sample encode an identical CDR3. The chain uses TRBV5-1 and TRBJ2-3; no reliable D call. The CDR3 length is 13 residues. Germline V gives CDR1 SGHRS, CDR2 YFSETQ. V gave up 2 bases and J gave up 1 base, with 5 bases separating them. The CDR3 region is CASSLDGTDTQYF. Written as DNA, the CDR3 is TGCGCCAGCAGCTTAGATGGCACAGATACGCAGTATTTT. The complete variable domain, with remaining parts taken from reference TRBV5-1 and TRBJ2-3, reads KAGVTQTPRYLIKTRGQQVTLSCSPISGHRSVSWYQQTPGQGLQFLFEYFSETQRNKGNFPGRFSGRQFSNSRSEMNVSTLELGDSALYLCASSLDGTDTQYFGPGTRLTVL.

V and J are TRBV30 and TRBJ2-7; a possible D gene is TRBD1 (5 bases). Germline V gene sequence: CDR1 GTSNPN, CDR2 SVGIG (reference sequence). The CDR3 is made up of 14 amino acids. The V end was cut by 3 bases, the J end by 2 bases, with 14 bases between. CDR3 sequence (DNA): TGTGCCTGGAGCGACAGCGCCTTCACCTACGAGCAGTACTTC. Amino acids: CAWSDSAFTYEQYF.

The chain joins TRBV7-3 to TRBJ2-1; TRBD2 matches 9 bases. The CDR3 consists of 14 residues. In germline, CDR1 is SGHTA, CDR2 FQGTGA. The V gene end was trimmed by 5 bases and the J gene end by 7 bases; junction bases not matched to a gene: 6. CDR3 in DNA: TGTGCCAGCAGCCCTGGACTAGCGAGAAATGAGCAGTTCTTC. This gives the protein CASSPGLARNEQFF.

The gene calls are TRBV18 and TRBJ2-7; TRBD1 might be the D (6 bases). CDR3 length: 12 amino acids. Trimming left V 5 bases short and J 2 bases short, with 7 bases between. The germline CDR1 and CDR2 sequences are KGHSH and LQKENI. DNA for the CDR3: TGTGCCAGCTCAAGGACAGCCTACGAGCAGTACTTC. It specifies CASSRTAYEQYF.

This clone came up once. This chain connects TRBV6-5 to TRBJ2-7, with D hard to call. V was clipped by 0 bases and J by 0 bases, with 6 bases between them. Germline V gives CDR1 MNHEY, CDR2 SVGAGI. This CDR3 comprises 14 residues. For the CDR3, the DNA is TGTGCCAGCAGTTACTCTTACGACTCCTACGAGCAGTACTTC. It codes for CASSYSYDSYEQYF.

This clone was seen a few times. CDR3 protein: CASSLGVEAFF. In DNA, the CDR3 is TGTGCCAGCAGTTTAGGGGTTGAAGCTTTCTTT. The chain joins TRBV28 to TRBJ1-1, with no clear D. The CDR3 has 11 residues. Trimming took 2 bases from V and 7 from J, leaving 5 bases between them. Looked up from germline, CDR1 is MDHEN and CDR2 is SYDVKM.

This clone is a singleton in its sample. This sequence joins TRBV5-1 and TRBJ2-1, with 8 bases fitting TRBD2. V was pared by 0 bases and J by 2 bases, with 4 bases of the junction left unmatched. The CDR3 is made up of 16 amino acids. Germline-derived CDR1 and CDR2 are SGHRS and YFSETQ. This CDR3 is CASSLGRTSPYNEQFF. The CDR3 DNA sequence: TGCGCCAGCAGCTTGGGGAGGACTAGCCCCTACAATGAGCAGTTCTTC. The full variable domain, rest sourced from reference TRBV5-1 and TRBJ2-1, is KAGVTQTPRYLIKTRGQQVTLSCSPISGHRSVSWYQQTPGQGLQFLFEYFSETQRNKGNFPGRFSGRQFSNSRSEMNVSTLELGDSALYLCASSLGRTSPYNEQFFGPGTRLTVL.

The J gene is TRBJ1-1, the V gene TRBV28, with D perhaps TRBD1 (5 bases). The CDR3 spans 14 residues. V lost 6 bases and J 0 bases, leaving 11 bases between the germline ends. Germline CDR1 reads MDHEN; CDR2 reads SYDVKM. In DNA form, the CDR3 reads TGTGCCAGCAGAGGGGACCGACTGAACACTGAAGCTTTCTTT. Protein sequence: CASRGDRLNTEAFF.

This chain connects TRBV12-5 to TRBJ2-4; perhaps TRBD1 as D (6 bases). Trimming took off 9 bases at V and 2 bases at J, with 11 bases between the two ends. This CDR3 region has 13 residues. Germline-derived CDR1 and CDR2 are LGHNT and FRNRAP. The CDR3 coding sequence is TGTGCTAGACCACAGGGTACCAAAAACATTCAGTACTTC. It encodes CARPQGTKNIQYF. Full variable domain (missing parts from reference TRBV12-5 and TRBJ2-4): DARVTQTPRHKVTEMGQEVTMRCQPILGHNTVFWYRQTMMQGLELLAYFRNRAPLDDSGMPKDRFSAEMPDATLATLKIQPSEPRDSAVYFCARPQGTKNIQYFGAGTRLSVL.

This chain connects TRBV28 to TRBJ2-7, with unresolved D. The CDR3 runs to 12 residues. V was pared by 11 bases and J by 2 bases, with 13 bases between. CDR1 and CDR2 (germline): MDHEN, SYDVKM. The DNA for the CDR3 is TGTGCCTCACGTCCCGACGCCTACGAGCAGTACTTC. As protein: CASRPDAYEQYF.

This rearrangement joins TRBV30 to TRBJ2-3; a possible D gene is TRBD1 (5 bases). Trimming left V 4 bases short and J 0 bases short, with 11 bases between. Germline V gives CDR1 GTSNPN, CDR2 SVGIG (reference sequence). This CDR3 contains 14 residues. The CDR3 region is CAWKGHLSTDTQYF. CDR3 sequence (DNA): TGTGCCTGGAAAGGACACCTTAGCACAGATACGCAGTATTTT.

The V and J genes are TRBV6-1 and TRBJ2-3, with unresolved D. Trimming left V 2 bases short and J 1 base short, with 7 bases between. This CDR3 comprises 14 residues. Germline CDR1 MNHNS, CDR2 SASEGT. Written as DNA, the CDR3 is TGTGCCAGCAGTGAACATTCGGGCACAGATACGCAGTATTTT. This translates into CASSEHSGTDTQYF.

The CDR3 DNA follows: TGTGCCAGCAGTTACCGACAGGGGCAAGCTGGAAACACCATATATTTT. Translated: CASSYRQGQAGNTIYF. This rearrangement joins TRBV6-5 to TRBJ1-3; TRBD1 matches at 8 bases. The CDR3 covers 16 residues. Germline V CDR1 and CDR2: MNHEY, SVGAGI. V dropped 2 bases and J dropped 2; count of bases not matched to a gene: 5.

This clone is a singleton in its sample. This rearrangement joins TRBV9 to TRBJ1-2; D is perhaps TRBD1 (6 bases). Trimming shortened V by 4 bases and J by 2 bases, and 15 bases separated the two germline ends. Germline V lookup: CDR1 SGDLS, CDR2 YYNGEE. CDR3 size: 15 residues. CDR3 DNA sequence: TGTGCCAGCAGCCAACGAGCGACAGGAAACTATGGCTACACCTTC. Protein: CASSQRATGNYGYTF.

V usage is TRBV30 and J usage is TRBJ2-3, with D perhaps TRBD1 (6 bases). V shed 4 bases and J shed 1 base, with 15 bases lying between them. The length of the CDR3 is 15 residues. Germline V gene data show CDR1 as GTSNPN and CDR2 as SVGIG (reference sequence). The CDR3 sequence is CAWTYQGLGTDTQYF. CDR3 coding DNA: TGTGCCTGGACCTATCAGGGGTTAGGCACAGATACGCAGTATTTT.

About this clone: Germline and junction disagree at one end, which may indicate a read error. The J gene is TRBJ2-1, the V gene TRBV7-2; the D gene is possibly TRBD2 (5 bases). The CDR3 consists of 13 residues. Germline V CDR1 and CDR2: SGHTA, FQGNSA. The CDR3 nucleotides are TGCGATCAAATCGGGGTAGGTTTCAATGAGCAGTTCTTC. Protein product: CDQIGVGFNEQFF.

This clone occurred a few times. J is TRBJ2-1 and V is TRBV7-9; 8 bases line up with TRBD2. The CDR3 sequence is 14 residues long. The junction had 1 base not matched to a gene; V was cut back by 4 bases and J by 2 bases. CDR1 and CDR2 from the germline V gene are SEHNR and FQNEAQ (reference sequence). DNA for the CDR3: TGTGCCAGCAGCTCGGGACTAGCCTACAATGAGCAGTTCTTC. It encodes CASSSGLAYNEQFF.

The chain recombines TRBV5-8 with TRBJ1-1, with D possibly TRBD1 on 5 matching bases. The germline V gene encodes CDR1 SGHTS and CDR2 YDEGEE. The CDR3 totals 15 residues. V lost 0 bases to trimming and J lost 0 bases, with 9 bases between them. The CDR3 coding sequence is TGTGCCAGCAGCTTGGTCGAGGGGATGAACACTGAAGCTTTCTTT. Protein: CASSLVEGMNTEAFF.

Only a few counts were recorded for this clone. CDR3 amino acids: CASSKAVSYEQYF. DNA of the CDR3: TGTGCCAGTAGTAAGGCAGTCTCCTACGAGCAGTACTTC. This chain connects TRBV19 to TRBJ2-7; D not resolved. The CDR3 length is 13 residues. Looked up from germline, CDR1 is LNHDA and CDR2 is SQIVND (reference sequence). V lost 4 bases to trimming and J lost 0 bases, with 7 bases between them.

The V and J genes are TRBV28 and TRBJ2-2; TRBD1 agrees at 11 bases. The germline V gene encodes CDR1 MDHEN and CDR2 SYDVKM. The CDR3 extends over 15 amino acids. J lost 4 bases, V lost 4 bases, and 2 bases had no gene match. The CDR3 DNA sequence: TGTGCCAGCAGTTCCGGGACAGGGGGCACCGGGGAGCTGTTTTTT. Its protein is CASSSGTGGTGELFF.

V is TRBV7-4 and J is TRBJ2-4; 9 bases match TRBD2. Germline loops: CDR1 SGHVT, CDR2 SQSDAQ. This CDR3 contains 19 residues. J gave up 1 base and V 5 bases, and 15 bases lay outside the gene matches. The CDR3 sequence: CASSIVGVSGSCAKNIQYF. The DNA for the CDR3 is TGTGCCAGCAGCATTGTCGGTGTTAGCGGGAGTTGTGCCAAAAACATTCAGTACTTC.

The V and J genes are TRBV5-4 and TRBJ2-7; 7 bases are shared with TRBD1. Per germline, CDR1 SGHNT and CDR2 YYREEE (reference sequence). The CDR3 extends over 15 amino acids. The junction had 10 bases not matched to a gene; V was cut back by 5 bases and J by 2 bases. The CDR3 spells CASSHFRQGAYEQYF. The CDR3 DNA follows: TGTGCCAGCAGTCACTTCCGGCAGGGGGCCTACGAGCAGTACTTC.

This clone was seen only once. This chain joins TRBV5-4 and TRBJ1-2; no clear D gene. The CDR3 extends over 12 amino acids. With 5 bases removed from V and 7 bases from J, the gap between germline ends came to 12 bases. CDR1 is SGHNT, CDR2 YYREEE, per germline (reference sequence). CDR3 in DNA: TGTGCCAGCAGTGTGGGGAATAGTGGCTACACCTTC. Its translation: CASSVGNSGYTF. The whole variable domain, remainder taken from reference TRBV5-4 and TRBJ1-2, is ETGVTQSPTHLIKTRGQQVTLRCSSQSGHNTVSWYQQALGQGPQFIFQYYREEENGRGNFPPRFSGLQFPNYSSELNVNALELDDSALYLCASSVGNSGYTFGSGTRLTVV.

This rearrangement joins TRBV6-6 to TRBJ1-1; D is unresolved. The CDR3 length is 15 residues. Germline CDR1 and CDR2: MNHNY and SVGAGI (reference sequence). V was cut by 1 base and J by 0 bases, with 9 bases left in between. This CDR3 is CASSYLAGVNTEAFF. Written as DNA, the CDR3 is TGTGCCAGCAGTTACTTGGCAGGAGTGAACACTGAAGCTTTCTTT.

V gene TRBV28 combines with J gene TRBJ2-2; D gene unclear. This CDR3 has 14 amino acids. The V gene lost 5 bases and the J gene lost 0 bases, with 7 bases spanning the gap. Germline lookup yields CDR1 MDHEN and CDR2 SYDVKM. The CDR3 coding sequence is TGTGCCAGCAGTCTCAACTCGAACACCGGGGAGCTGTTTTTT. Its translation: CASSLNSNTGELFF.

This chain joins TRBV30 and TRBJ1-6, with D uncertain. V was cut by 0 bases and J by 8 bases, with 5 bases left in between. The CDR3 contains 12 residues. The germline V gene has CDR1 GTSNPN and CDR2 SVGIG (reference sequence). In DNA, the CDR3 is TGTGCCTGGAGTGTTAACTATTCACCCCTCCACTTT. This sequence encodes CAWSVNYSPLHF.

This clone turned up a few times. V usage is TRBV4-1 and J usage is TRBJ2-1; D might be TRBD1 or TRBD2, each matching 5 bases. Trimming took 3 bases from V and 0 from J, leaving 9 bases between them. CDR1 MGHRA and CDR2 YSYEKL come from the germline V gene. There are 15 residues in the CDR3. This CDR3 is CASSQGENSYNEQFF. The CDR3 bases are TGCGCCAGCAGCCAGGGGGAGAACTCCTACAATGAGCAGTTCTTC.